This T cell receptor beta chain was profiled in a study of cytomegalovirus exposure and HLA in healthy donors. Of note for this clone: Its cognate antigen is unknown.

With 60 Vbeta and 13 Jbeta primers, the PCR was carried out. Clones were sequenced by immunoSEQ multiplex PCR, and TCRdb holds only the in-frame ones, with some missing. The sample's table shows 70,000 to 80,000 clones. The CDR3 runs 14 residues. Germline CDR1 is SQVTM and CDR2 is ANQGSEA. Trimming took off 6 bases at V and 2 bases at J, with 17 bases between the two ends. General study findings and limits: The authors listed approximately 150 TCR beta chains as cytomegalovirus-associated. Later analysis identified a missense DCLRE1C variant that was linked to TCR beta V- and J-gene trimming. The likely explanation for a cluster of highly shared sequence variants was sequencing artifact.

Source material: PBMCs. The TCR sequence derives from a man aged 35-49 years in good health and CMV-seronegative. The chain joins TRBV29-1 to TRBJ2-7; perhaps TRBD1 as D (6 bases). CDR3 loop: CSVTGTVSAYEQYF. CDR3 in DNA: TGCAGCGTAACAGGGACCGTTAGCGCCTACGAGCAGTACTTC.